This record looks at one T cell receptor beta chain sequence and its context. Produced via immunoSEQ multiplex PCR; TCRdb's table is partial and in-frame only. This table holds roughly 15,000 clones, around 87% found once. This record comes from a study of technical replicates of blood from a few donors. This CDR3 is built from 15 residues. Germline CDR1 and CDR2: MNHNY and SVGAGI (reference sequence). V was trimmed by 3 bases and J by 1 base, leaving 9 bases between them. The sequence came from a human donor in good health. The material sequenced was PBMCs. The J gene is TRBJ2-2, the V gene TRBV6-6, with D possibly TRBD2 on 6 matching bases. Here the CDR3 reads CASSYRAGNTGELFF. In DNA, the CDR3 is TGTGCCAGCAGTTATCGAGCGGGGAACACCGGGGAGCTGTTTTTT.